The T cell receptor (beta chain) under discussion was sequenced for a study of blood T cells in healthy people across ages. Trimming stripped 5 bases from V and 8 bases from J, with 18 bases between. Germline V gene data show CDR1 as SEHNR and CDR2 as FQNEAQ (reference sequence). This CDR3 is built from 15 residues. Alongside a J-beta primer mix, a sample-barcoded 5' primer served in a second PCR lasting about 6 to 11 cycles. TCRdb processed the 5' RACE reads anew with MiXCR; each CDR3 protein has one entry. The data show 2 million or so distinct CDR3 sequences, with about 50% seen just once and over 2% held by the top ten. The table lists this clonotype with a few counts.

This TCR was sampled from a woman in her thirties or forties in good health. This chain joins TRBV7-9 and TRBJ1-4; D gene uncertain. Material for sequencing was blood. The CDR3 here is CASSRRSGGAEKLFF. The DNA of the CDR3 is TGTGCCAGCAGCCGACGATCTGGAGGCGCCGAAAAACTGTTTTTT.